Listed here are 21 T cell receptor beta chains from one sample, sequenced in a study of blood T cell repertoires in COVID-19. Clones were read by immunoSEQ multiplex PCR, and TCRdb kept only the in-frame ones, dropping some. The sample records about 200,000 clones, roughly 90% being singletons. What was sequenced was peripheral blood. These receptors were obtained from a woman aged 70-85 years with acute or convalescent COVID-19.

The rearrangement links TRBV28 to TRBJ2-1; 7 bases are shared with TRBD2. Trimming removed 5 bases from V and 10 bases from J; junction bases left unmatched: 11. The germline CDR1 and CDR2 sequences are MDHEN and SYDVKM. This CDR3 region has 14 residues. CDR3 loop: CASSPTREGPEQFF. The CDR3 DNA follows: TGTGCCAGCAGTCCCACGAGGGAGGGCCCGGAGCAGTTCTTC. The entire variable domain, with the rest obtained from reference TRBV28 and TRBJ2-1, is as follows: DVKVTQSSRYLVKRTGEKVFLECVQDMDHENMFWYRQDPGLGLRLIYFSYDVKMKEKGDIPEGYSVSREKKERFSLILESASTNQTSMYLCASSPTREGPEQFFGPGTRLTVL.

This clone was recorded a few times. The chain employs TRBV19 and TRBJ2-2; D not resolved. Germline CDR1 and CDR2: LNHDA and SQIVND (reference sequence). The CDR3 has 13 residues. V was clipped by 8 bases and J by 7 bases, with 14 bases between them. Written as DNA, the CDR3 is TGTGCCAGTTGCGTGCGTCTGGTCGGGGAGCTGTTTTTT. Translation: CASCVRLVGELFF.

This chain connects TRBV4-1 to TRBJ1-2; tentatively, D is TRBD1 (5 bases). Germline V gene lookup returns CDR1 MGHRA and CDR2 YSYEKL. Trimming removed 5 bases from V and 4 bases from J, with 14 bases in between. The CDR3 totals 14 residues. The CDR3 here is CASSSPGGVYGYTF. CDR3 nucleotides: TGCGCCAGCAGCTCGCCCGGGGGGGTCTATGGCTACACCTTC.

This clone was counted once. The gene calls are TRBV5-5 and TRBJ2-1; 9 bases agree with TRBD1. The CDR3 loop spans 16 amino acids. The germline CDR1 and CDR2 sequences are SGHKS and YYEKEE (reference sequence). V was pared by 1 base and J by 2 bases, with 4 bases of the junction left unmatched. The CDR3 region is CASSLSGTGTYNEQFF. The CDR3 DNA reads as TGTGCCAGCAGCTTGTCCGGGACAGGGACCTACAATGAGCAGTTCTTC.

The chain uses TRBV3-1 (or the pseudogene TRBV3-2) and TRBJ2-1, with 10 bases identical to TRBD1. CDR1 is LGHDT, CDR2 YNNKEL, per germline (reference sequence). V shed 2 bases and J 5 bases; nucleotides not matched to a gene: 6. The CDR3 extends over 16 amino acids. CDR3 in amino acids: CASSQTGTGVNNEQFF. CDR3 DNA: TGTGCCAGCAGCCAAACCGGGACAGGGGTTAACAATGAGCAGTTCTTC.

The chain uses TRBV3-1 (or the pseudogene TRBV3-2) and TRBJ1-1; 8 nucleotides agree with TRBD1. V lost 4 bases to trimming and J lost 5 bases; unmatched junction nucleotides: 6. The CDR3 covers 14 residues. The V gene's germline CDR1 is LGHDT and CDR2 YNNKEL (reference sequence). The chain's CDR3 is CASSPQGAETEAFF. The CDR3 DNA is TGTGCCAGCAGCCCTCAGGGGGCGGAAACTGAAGCTTTCTTT.

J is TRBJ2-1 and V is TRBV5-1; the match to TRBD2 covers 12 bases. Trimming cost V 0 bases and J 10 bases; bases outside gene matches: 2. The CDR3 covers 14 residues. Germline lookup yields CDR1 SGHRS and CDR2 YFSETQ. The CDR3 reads CASSLGLAGVEQFF. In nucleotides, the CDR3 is TGCGCCAGCAGCTTGGGACTAGCGGGAGTAGAGCAGTTCTTC.

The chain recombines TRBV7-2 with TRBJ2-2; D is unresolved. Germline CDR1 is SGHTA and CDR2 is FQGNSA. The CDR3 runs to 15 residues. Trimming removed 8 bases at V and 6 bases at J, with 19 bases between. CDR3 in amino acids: CASAVGTTGAGELFF. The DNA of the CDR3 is TGTGCCAGCGCGGTTGGAACCACCGGCGCCGGGGAGCTGTTTTTT.

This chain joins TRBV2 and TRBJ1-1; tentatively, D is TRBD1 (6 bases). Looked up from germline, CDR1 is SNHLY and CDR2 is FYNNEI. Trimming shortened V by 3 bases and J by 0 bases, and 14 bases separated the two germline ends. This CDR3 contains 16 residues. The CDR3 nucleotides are TGTGCCAGCAGTGATTTTCTAGGACAGATGAACACTGAAGCTTTCTTT. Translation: CASSDFLGQMNTEAFF.

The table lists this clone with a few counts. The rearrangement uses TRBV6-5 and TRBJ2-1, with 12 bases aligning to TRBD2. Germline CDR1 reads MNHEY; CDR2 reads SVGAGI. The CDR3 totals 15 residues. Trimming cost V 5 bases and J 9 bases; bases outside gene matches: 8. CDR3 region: CASSPASGGASEQFF. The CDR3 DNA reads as TGTGCCAGCAGTCCGGCTAGCGGGGGGGCCTCTGAGCAGTTCTTC.

The CDR3 loop reads CASSRDLASTDTQYF. In DNA form, the CDR3 reads TGTGCCAGCAGCCGGGACTTGGCTAGCACAGATACGCAGTATTTT. The V and J genes are TRBV7-2 and TRBJ2-3; D perhaps matches TRBD2 (6 bases). The germline CDR1 and CDR2 sequences are SGHTA and FQGNSA. Deletions cut 5 bases from V and 0 bases from J, with 12 bases between. The CDR3 consists of 15 residues.

CDR3 nucleotides: TGTGCCAGTAGTATAGGTCCCGGCCGGGACAGAAACTATGGCTACACCTTC. Translation gives CASSIGPGRDRNYGYTF. The chain has TRBV19 and TRBJ1-2; TRBD1 agrees at 7 bases. CDR1 and CDR2 (germline): LNHDA, SQIVND (reference sequence). The trim removed 1 base at V and 2 bases at J, leaving 10 bases unmatched. This CDR3 is built from 17 residues. The complete variable domain, with remaining parts taken from reference TRBV19 and TRBJ1-2, reads DGGITQSPKYLFRKEGQNVTLSCEQNLNHDAMYWYRQDPGQGLRLIYYSQIVNDFQKGDIAEGYSVSREKKESFPLTVTSAQKNPTAFYLCASSIGPGRDRNYGYTFGSGTRLTVV.

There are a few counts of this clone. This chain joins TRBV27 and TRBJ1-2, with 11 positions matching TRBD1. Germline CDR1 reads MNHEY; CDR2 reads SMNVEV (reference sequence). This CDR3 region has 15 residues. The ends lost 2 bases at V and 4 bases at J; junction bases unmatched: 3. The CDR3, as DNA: TGTGCCAGCAGTTTAGAGGGACAGGGGGTCTATGGCTACACCTTC. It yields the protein CASSLEGQGVYGYTF.

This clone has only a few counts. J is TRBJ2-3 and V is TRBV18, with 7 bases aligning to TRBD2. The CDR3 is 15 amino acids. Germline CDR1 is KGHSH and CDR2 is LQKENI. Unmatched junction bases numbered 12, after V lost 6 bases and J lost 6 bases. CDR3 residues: CASSPQAGALDTQYF. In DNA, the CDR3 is TGTGCCAGCTCTCCCCAGGCGGGAGCATTGGATACGCAGTATTTT.

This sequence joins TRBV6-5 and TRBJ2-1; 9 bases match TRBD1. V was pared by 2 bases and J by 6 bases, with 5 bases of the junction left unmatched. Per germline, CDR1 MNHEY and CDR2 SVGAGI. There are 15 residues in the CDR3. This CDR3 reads CASSYGQGSVNEQFF. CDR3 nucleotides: TGTGCCAGCAGTTACGGACAGGGGTCGGTCAATGAGCAGTTCTTC.

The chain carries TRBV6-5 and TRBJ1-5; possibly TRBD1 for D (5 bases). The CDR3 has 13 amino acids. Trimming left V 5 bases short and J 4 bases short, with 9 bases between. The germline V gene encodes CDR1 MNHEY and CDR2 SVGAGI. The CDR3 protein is CASSNRGNQPQHF. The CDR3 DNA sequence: TGTGCCAGCAGTAACCGGGGGAATCAGCCCCAGCATTTT.

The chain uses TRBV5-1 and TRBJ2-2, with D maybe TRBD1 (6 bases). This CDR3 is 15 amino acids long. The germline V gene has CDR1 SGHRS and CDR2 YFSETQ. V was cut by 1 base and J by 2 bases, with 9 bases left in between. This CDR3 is CASSLRGHNTGELFF. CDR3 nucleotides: TGCGCCAGCAGCTTGCGGGGACATAACACCGGGGAGCTGTTTTTT. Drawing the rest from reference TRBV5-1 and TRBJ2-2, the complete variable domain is KAGVTQTPRYLIKTRGQQVTLSCSPISGHRSVSWYQQTPGQGLQFLFEYFSETQRNKGNFPGRFSGRQFSNSRSEMNVSTLELGDSALYLCASSLRGHNTGELFFGEGSRLTVL.

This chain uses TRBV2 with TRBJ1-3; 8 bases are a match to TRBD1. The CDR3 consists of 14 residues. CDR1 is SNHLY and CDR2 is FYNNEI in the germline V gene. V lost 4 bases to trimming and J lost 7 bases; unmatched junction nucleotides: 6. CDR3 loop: CASSGQGRGNTIYF. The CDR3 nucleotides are TGTGCCAGCAGTGGACAGGGGAGAGGTAACACCATATATTTT.

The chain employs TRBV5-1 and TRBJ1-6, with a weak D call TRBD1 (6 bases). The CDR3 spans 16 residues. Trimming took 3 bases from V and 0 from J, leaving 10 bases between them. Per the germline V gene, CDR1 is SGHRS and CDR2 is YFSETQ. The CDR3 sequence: CASSSTGFSYNSPLHF. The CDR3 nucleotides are TGCGCCAGCAGCTCCACAGGGTTCTCCTATAATTCACCCCTCCACTTT. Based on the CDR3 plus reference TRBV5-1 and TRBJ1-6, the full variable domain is KAGVTQTPRYLIKTRGQQVTLSCSPISGHRSVSWYQQTPGQGLQFLFEYFSETQRNKGNFPGRFSGRQFSNSRSEMNVSTLELGDSALYLCASSSTGFSYNSPLHFGNGTRLTVT.

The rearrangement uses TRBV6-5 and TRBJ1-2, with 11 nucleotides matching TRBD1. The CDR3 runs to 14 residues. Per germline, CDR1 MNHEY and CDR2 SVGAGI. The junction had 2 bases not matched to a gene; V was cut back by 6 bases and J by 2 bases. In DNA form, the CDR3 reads TGTGCCAGCAGGGGGACAGGGGGGAACTATGGCTACACCTTC. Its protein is CASRGTGGNYGYTF.

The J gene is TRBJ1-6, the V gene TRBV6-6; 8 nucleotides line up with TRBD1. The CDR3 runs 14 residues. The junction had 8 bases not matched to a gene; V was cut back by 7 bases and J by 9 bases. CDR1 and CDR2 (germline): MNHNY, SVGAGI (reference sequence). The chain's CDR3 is CASTLGQGGSPLHF. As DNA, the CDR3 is TGTGCCAGCACCCTAGGACAGGGCGGTTCACCCCTCCACTTT.